This T cell receptor (beta chain) stems from a study of control samples from healthy donors and cancer patients. Some clones are missing from TCRdb's copy, which holds only in-frame ones; the method was immunoSEQ multiplex PCR. Here the sample spans about 170,000 clones, approximately 91% being singletons. Germline assignment: CDR1 MNHEY and CDR2 SMNVEV (reference sequence). Trimming removed 7 bases from V and 2 bases from J; junction bases left unmatched: 12. The CDR3 consists of 16 residues. This clone has just one count. What was sequenced was blood. The sequence was obtained from a woman aged 40 to 50 in good health. The chain links TRBV27 to TRBJ2-3; TRBD2 agrees at 7 bases. This chain's CDR3 is CASTRLADLITDTQYF. CDR3 nucleotide sequence: TGTGCCAGCACCAGGCTAGCGGACCTAATCACAGATACGCAGTATTTT.